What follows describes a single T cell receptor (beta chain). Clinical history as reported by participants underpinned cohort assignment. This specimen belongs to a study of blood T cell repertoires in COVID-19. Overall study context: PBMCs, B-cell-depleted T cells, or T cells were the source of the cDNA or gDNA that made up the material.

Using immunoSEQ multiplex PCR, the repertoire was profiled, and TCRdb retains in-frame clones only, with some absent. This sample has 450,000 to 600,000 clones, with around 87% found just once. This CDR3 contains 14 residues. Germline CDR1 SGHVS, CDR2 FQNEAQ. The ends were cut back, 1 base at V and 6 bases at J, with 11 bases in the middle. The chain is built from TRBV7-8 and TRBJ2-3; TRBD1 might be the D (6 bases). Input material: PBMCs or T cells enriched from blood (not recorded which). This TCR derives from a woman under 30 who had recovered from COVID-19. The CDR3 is CASSLEQGVDTQYF. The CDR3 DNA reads TGTGCCAGCAGCTTAGAACAGGGTGTGGATACGCAGTATTTT.